This entry is about one T cell receptor beta chain. As yet, its antigen is unknown. Germline V CDR1 and CDR2: GTSNPN, SVGIG (reference sequence). The CDR3 contains 15 residues. V shed 0 bases, J shed 3 bases, and the junction held 7 bases outside the gene matches. This entry belongs to a study of T cells in tumors after PD-1 blockade. Regarding the study as a whole: Clonal replacement was seen across treatment, not between pre-treatment samples.

Sequencing was performed with immunoSEQ multiplex PCR; in TCRdb, only in-frame clones are kept and a portion is missing. The table lists fewer than 15,000 clones, about 62% of them singletons. This sample comprised tumor tissue, obtained before anti-PD-1 treatment. This chain links TRBV30 with TRBJ1-2, with 7 bases fitting TRBD1. The sequence was collected from a human donor with cutaneous squamous cell carcinoma. The CDR3 loop reads CAWSVMPGGYYGYTF. The DNA of the CDR3 is TGTGCCTGGAGTGTAATGCCAGGGGGATACTATGGCTACACCTTC.